This TCR beta chain was sequenced for a study of shared T cell receptors in the human thymus. There are 18 residues in the CDR3. CDR1 and CDR2 (germline): LNHDA, SQIVND (reference sequence). With V trimmed by 8 bases and J by 8 bases, 16 bases remained unmatched. Sequenced by immunoSEQ multiplex PCR; TCRdb stores in-frame clones only, minus some. The sample contains approximately 490,000 clones, 75% to 80% of which appear only once. In addition, the sample was reused for a study of human thymus T cells.

The sequenced sample was thymocytes. This TCR was sampled from a boy in the first two years of life with a congenital heart defect. The rearrangement links TRBV19 to TRBJ2-1; TRBD2 matches at 15 bases. The DNA of the CDR3 is TGTGCCAGTGAGCCCGGACTAGCGGGAGGGGCCCACAAGGATGAGCAGTTCTTC. This sequence encodes CASEPGLAGGAHKDEQFF. The full variable domain, in which reference TRBV19 and TRBJ2-1 provide the parts outside the CDR3, is DGGITQSPKYLFRKEGQNVTLSCEQNLNHDAMYWYRQDPGQGLRLIYYSQIVNDFQKGDIAEGYSVSREKKESFPLTVTSAQKNPTAFYLCASEPGLAGGAHKDEQFFGPGTRLTVL.